This TCR beta chain was captured by sequencing in a study of T cells in tumors after PD-1 blockade (dated by TCRdb to about 2019). Broadly, across the study: Prior checkpoint blockade, systemic immunosuppressant use, and recent radiotherapy or other anti-cancer therapy within 4 weeks were grounds for patient exclusion. Pembrolizumab 200 mg every 3 weeks or cemiplimab 350 mg every 2 weeks was administered to patients. While on anti-PD-1 treatment, some of the patients also continued taking daily vismodegib 150 mg. On average, peripheral blood samples had roughly 110,000 TCR templates (range roughly 22,000-290,000) and 35,000 to 40,000 unique clonotypes. Using site-matched tumors from BCC or SCC patients sampled before and after anti-PD-1 therapy, the study carried out paired single-cell RNA and TCR sequencing. To compare clonotypes in blood and tumor, bulk TCR sequencing was done on nine to ten peripheral blood samples taken from 5 or 6 patients. RECIST version 1.1 was used to assess clinical response.

The immunoSEQ platform was used to carry out deep TCRbeta sequencing. The study's processing was this. Only productive rearrangements were exported from the immunoSEQ Analyzer for downstream analysis. T cell phenotypes were assigned to bulk TCRbeta clonotypes by matching the clonotypes to single-cell RNA+TCR-seq clones with the same TCRbeta sequence. Tumor enrichment of a clone was calculated by dividing the clone's tumor frequency by the clone's PBMC frequency, both taken from bulk TCR sequencing. TCRs were sorted with GLIPH into specificity groups, meaning clusters of distinct TCRs that share CDR3 motifs and likely recognize common antigens. TCRdb carries this immuneACCESS record with in-frame sequences only. Its versions omit some clonotypes, under half of them owing to an unresolved V gene in the studies checked, with the rest unexplained. V and J calls and clone size are given by that table; D and trimming were obtained from the DNA. Present in this sample are around 35,000 clones, 70% to 75% of which were seen just once. The ten largest account for approximately 40% of the sample.

Note on this clone: This receptor's antigen is unknown. No base quality values were provided; no much bigger clone lies one nucleotide off.

Interpreted using the paper, the time point label stands for: after anti-PD-1 therapy. For bulk TCRbeta sequencing, genomic DNA was extracted from tumor biopsies or peripheral blood, and input amounts ranged from roughly 550 ng to 6,500 ng. Every patient was a poor candidate for surgical resection and had histologically proven advanced or metastatic basal or squamous cell carcinoma. Of the ten or so patients making up the basal cell carcinoma cohort, roughly eight underwent bulk tumor TCR sequencing. Paper-wide results and their limitations: Where the novel T cell clones came from was not determined, and possible sources could include lymphoid organs or rare unexpanded clones inside the tumor or in the tumor periphery. Around 37% of tumor TCR clonotypes were detected in blood, and some novel exhausted tumor clones were observed in pre-treatment blood, which was taken as suggesting peripheral recruitment.

Per the germline V gene, SGHTS is the CDR1 and YDEGEE is the CDR2. The CDR3 covers 16 residues, taking in both the cysteine and the phenylalanine. The sequence is cut down to CDR3 DNA, 48 bases in frame from base 1. V is reduced by 4 bases and J by 5 bases, leaving a spacing of 19 bases between them. The chain links TRBV5-8 with TRBJ1-5; a tentative D call is TRBD1 (6 bases match). The receptor comes from a human donor with basal cell carcinoma. Here the sequenced sample was PBMCs, taken after anti-PD-1 treatment. CDR3 region: CASSLEGVGWDQPQHF. The nucleotides are TGTGCCAGCAGCCTGGAGGGGGTAGGGTGGGATCAGCCCCAGCATTTT.